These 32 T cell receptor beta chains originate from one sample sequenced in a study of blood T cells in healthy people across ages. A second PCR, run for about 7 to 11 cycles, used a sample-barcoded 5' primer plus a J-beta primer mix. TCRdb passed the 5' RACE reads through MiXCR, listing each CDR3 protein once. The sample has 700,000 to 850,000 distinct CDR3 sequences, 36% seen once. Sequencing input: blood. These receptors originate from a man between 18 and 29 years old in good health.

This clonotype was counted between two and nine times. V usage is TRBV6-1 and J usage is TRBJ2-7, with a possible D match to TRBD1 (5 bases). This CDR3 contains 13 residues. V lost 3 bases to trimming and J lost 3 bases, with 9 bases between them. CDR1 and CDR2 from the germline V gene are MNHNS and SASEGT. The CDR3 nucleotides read TGTGCCAGCAGTGAGAGACAGATCTACGAGCAGTACTTC. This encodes CASSERQIYEQYF.

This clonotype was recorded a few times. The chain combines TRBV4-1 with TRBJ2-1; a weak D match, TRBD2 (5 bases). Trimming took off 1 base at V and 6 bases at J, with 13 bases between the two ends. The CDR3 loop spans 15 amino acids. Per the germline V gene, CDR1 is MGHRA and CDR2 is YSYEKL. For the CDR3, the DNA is TGCGCCAGCAGCCAAGCAAGCGGCGACCTCAATGAGCAGTTCTTC. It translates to CASSQASGDLNEQFF.

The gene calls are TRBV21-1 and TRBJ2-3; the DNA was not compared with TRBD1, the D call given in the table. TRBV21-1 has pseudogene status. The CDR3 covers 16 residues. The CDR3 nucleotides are TGTGCCAGCAGCAAAGTAGACAGGAGGCGGATAGATACGCAGTATTTT. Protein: CASSKVDRRRIDTQYF.

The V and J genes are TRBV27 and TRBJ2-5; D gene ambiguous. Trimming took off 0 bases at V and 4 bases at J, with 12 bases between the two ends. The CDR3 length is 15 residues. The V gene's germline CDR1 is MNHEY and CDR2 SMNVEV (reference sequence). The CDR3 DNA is TGTGCCAGCAGTTTATCGTTATCGTCGGGAGAGACCCAGTACTTC. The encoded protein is CASSLSLSSGETQYF.

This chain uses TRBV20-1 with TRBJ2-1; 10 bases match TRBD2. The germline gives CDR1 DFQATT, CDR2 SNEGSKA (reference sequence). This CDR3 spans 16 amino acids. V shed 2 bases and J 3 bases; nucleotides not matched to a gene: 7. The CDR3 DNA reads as TGCAGTGCTAGACCCGTCACTAGCGGGGTCTACAATGAGCAGTTCTTC. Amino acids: CSARPVTSGVYNEQFF.

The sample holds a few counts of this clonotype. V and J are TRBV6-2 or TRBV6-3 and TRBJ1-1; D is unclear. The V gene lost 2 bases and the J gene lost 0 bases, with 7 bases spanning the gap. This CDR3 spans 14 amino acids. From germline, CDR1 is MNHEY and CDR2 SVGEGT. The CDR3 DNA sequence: TGTGCCAGCAGTTACGGTCGCGTGAACACTGAAGCTTTCTTT. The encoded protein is CASSYGRVNTEAFF.

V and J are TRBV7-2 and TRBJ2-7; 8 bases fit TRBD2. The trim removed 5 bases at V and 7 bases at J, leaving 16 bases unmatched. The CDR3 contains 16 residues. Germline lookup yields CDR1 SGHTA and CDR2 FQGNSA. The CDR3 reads CASSPFGGGRYNEQYF. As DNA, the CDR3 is TGTGCCAGCAGCCCGTTTGGCGGGGGGCGGTACAATGAGCAGTACTTC.

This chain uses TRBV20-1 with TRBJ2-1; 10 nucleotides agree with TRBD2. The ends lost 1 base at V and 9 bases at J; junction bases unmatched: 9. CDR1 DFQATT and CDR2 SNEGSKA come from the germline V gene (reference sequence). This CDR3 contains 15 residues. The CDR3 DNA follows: TGCAGTGCTAGAGTTAGTCTAGCGGGGGCGGGTGAGCAGTTCTTC. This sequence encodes CSARVSLAGAGEQFF.

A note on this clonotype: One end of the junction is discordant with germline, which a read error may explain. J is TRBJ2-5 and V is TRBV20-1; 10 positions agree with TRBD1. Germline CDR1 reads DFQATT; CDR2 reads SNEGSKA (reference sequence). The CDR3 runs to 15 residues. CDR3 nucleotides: TGCAGTGCTAGAGAAGGGACAGGGGCACAAGAGGCCCAGTACTTC. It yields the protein CSAREGTGAQEAQYF.

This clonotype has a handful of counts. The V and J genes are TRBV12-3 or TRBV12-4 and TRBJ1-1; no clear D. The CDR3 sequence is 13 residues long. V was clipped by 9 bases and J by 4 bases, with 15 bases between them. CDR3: CASGTSDGTEAFF. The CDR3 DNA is TGTGCCAGTGGCACATCTGATGGCACTGAAGCTTTCTTT.

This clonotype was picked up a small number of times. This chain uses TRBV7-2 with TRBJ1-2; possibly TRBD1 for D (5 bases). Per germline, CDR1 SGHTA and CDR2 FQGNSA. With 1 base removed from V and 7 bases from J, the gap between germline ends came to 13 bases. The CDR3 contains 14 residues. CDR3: CASSLVGEAGGYTF. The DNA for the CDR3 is TGTGCCAGCAGCTTAGTAGGGGAGGCCGGTGGCTACACCTTC.

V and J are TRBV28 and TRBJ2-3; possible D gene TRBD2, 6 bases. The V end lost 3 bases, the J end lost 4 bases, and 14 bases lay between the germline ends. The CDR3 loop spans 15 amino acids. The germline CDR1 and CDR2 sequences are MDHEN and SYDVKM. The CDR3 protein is CASSFHVGRPDTQYF. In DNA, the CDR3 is TGTGCCAGCAGTTTTCATGTAGGGAGGCCAGATACGCAGTATTTT. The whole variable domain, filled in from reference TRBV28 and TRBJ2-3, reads DVKVTQSSRYLVKRTGEKVFLECVQDMDHENMFWYRQDPGLGLRLIYFSYDVKMKEKGDIPEGYSVSREKKERFSLILESASTNQTSMYLCASSFHVGRPDTQYFGPGTRLTVL.

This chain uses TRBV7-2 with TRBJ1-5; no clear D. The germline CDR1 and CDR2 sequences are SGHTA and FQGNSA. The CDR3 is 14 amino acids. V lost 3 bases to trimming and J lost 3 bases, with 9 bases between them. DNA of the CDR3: TGTGCCAGCAGCTTCAAAGGGTTCAATCAGCCCCAGCATTTT. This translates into CASSFKGFNQPQHF. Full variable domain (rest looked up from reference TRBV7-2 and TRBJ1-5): GAGVSQSPSNKVTEKGKDVELRCDPISGHTALYWYRQSLGQGLEFLIYFQGNSAPDKSGLPSDRFSAERTGGSVSTLTIQRTQQEDSAVYLCASSFKGFNQPQHFGDGTRLSIL.

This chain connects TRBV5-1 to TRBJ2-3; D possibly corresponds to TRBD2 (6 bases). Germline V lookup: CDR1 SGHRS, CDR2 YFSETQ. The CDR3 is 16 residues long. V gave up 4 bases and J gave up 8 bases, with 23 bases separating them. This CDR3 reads CASSPAAEGSSTTQYF. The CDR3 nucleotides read TGCGCCAGCAGCCCGGCGGCGGAGGGTTCCAGCACTACGCAGTATTTT.

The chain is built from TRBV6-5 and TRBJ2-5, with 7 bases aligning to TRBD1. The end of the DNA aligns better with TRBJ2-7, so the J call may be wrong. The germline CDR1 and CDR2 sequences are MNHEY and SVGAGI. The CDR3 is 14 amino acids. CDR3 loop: CASRAGTASFEQYF. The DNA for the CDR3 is TGTGCCAGCAGAGCCGGGACAGCGTCATTCGAGCAGTACTTC.

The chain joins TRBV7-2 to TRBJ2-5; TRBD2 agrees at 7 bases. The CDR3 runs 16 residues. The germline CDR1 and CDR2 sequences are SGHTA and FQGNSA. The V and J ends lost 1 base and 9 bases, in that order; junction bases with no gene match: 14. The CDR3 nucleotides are TGTGCCAGCAGCTTAGTGGTGAGCGGGGAAGAGACGGCCCAGTACTTC. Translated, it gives CASSLVVSGEETAQYF.

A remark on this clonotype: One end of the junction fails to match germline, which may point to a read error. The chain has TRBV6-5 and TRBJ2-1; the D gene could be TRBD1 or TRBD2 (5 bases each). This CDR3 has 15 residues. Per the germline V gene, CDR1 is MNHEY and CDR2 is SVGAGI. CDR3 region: CAGSYGAGTYNEQFF. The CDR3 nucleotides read TGTGCCGGCAGCTACGGGGCAGGGACCTACAATGAGCAGTTCTTC.

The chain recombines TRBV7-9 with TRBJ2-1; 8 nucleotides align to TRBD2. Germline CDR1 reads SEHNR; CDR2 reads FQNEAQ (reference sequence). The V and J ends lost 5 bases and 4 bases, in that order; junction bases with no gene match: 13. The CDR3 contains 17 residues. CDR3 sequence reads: CASSPRTGGNQYNEQFF. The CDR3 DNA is TGTGCCAGCAGCCCTCGGACGGGAGGGAACCAATACAATGAGCAGTTCTTC. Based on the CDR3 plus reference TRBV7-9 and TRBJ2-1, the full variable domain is DTGVSQNPRHKITKRGQNVTFRCDPISEHNRLYWYRQTLGQGPEFLTYFQNEAQLEKSRLLSDRFSAERPKGSFSTLEIQRTEQGDSAMYLCASSPRTGGNQYNEQFFGPGTRLTVL.

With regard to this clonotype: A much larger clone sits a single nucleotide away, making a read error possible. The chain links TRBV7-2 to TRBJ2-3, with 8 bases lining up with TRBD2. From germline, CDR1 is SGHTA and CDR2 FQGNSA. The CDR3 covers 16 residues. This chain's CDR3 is CVSSLDPAGGTDTQYF. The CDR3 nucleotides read TGTGTCAGCAGCTTAGACCCAGCGGGGGGCACAGATACGCAGTATTTT.

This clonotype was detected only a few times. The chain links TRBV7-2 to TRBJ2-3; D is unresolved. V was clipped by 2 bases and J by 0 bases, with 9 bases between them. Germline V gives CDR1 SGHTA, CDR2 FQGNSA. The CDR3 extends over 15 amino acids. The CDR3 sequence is CASSLNPASTDTQYF. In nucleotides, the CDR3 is TGTGCCAGCAGCTTAAACCCCGCAAGCACAGATACGCAGTATTTT. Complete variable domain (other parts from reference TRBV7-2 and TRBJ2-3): GAGVSQSPSNKVTEKGKDVELRCDPISGHTALYWYRQSLGQGLEFLIYFQGNSAPDKSGLPSDRFSAERTGGSVSTLTIQRTQQEDSAVYLCASSLNPASTDTQYFGPGTRLTVL.

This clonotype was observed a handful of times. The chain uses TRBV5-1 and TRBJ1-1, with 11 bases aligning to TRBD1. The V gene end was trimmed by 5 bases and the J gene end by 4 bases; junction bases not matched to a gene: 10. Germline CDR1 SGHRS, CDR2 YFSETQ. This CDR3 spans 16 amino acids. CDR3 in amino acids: CASSQGQGALGTEAFF. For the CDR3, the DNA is TGCGCCAGCAGTCAAGGACAGGGGGCTTTGGGCACTGAAGCTTTCTTT.

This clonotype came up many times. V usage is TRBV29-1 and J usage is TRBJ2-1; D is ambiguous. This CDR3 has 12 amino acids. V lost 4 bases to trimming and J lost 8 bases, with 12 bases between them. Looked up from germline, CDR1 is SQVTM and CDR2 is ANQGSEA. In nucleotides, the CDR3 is TGCAGCGTTGTGTCTTATGCTGATGAGCAGTTCTTC. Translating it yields CSVVSYADEQFF.

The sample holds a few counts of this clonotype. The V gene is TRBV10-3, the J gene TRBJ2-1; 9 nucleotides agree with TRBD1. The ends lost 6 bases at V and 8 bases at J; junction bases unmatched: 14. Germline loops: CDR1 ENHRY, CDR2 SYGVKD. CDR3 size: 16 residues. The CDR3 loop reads CAIRGTGTGLRDEQFF. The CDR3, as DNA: TGTGCCATCAGGGGGACCGGGACAGGGTTGAGGGATGAGCAGTTCTTC.

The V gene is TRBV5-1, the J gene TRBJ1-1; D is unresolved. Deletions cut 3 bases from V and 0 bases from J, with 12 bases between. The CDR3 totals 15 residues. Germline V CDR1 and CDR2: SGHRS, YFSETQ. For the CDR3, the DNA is TGCGCCAGCAGCTCAACAGCTATCATGAACACTGAAGCTTTCTTT. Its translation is CASSSTAIMNTEAFF.

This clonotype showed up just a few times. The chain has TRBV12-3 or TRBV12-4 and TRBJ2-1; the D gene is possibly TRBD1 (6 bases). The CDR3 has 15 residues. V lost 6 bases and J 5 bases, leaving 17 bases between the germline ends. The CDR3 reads CASSLQGELNNEQFF. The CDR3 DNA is TGTGCCAGCAGCCTACAGGGTGAGCTCAACAATGAGCAGTTCTTC.

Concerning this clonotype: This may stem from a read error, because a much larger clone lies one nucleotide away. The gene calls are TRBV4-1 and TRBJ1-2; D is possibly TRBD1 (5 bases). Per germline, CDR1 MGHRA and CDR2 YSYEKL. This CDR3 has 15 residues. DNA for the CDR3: TGCGCCAGCGGCCAGTGGGGGATCGGCAACTATGGCTACACCTTC. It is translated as CASGQWGIGNYGYTF.

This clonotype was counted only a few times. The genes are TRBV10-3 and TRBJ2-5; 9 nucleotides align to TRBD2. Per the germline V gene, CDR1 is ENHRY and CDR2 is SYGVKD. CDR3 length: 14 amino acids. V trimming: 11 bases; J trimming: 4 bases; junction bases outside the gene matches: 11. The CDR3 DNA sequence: TGTGCCGCCTCCGGCGGGACTAGCCTAGAGACCCAGTACTTC. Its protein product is CAASGGTSLETQYF.

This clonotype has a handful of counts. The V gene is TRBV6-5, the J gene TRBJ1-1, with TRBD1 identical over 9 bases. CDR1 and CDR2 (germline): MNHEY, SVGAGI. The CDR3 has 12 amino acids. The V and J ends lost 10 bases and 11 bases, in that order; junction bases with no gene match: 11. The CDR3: CATRGFGTGAFF. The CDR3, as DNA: TGTGCCACACGGGGCTTCGGGACAGGGGCTTTCTTT.

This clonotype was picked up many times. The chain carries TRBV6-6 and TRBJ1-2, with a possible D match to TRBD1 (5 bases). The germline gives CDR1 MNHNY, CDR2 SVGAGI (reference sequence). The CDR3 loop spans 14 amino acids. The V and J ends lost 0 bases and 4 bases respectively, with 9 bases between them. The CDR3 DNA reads TGTGCCAGCAGTTACTCCGGGGGGGGCTATGGCTACACCTTC. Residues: CASSYSGGGYGYTF.

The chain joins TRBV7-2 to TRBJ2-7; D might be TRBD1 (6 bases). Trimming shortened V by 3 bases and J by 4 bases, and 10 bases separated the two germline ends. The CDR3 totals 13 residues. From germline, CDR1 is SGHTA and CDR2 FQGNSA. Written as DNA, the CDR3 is TGTGCCAGCAGCTTCAACAGGGAATACGAGCAGTACTTC. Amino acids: CASSFNREYEQYF.

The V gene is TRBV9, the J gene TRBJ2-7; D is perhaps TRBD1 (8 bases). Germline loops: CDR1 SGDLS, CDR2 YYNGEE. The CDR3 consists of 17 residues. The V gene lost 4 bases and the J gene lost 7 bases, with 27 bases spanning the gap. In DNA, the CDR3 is TGTGCCAGCAGCCCTCGAACAGGGGGGGGAACCTACAATGAGCAGTACTTC. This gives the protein CASSPRTGGGTYNEQYF.

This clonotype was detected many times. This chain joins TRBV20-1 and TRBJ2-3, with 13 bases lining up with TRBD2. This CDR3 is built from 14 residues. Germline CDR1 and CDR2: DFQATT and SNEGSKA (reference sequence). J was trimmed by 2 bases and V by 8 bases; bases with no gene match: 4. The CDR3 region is CSPGLAGATDTQYF. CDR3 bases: TGCAGTCCCGGACTAGCGGGGGCCACAGATACGCAGTATTTT.